Following are 32 T cell receptor beta chains from one sample sequenced in a study of blood T cell repertoires in COVID-19. Using immunoSEQ multiplex PCR, the repertoire was profiled, and TCRdb retains in-frame clones only, with some absent. The data contain under 200,000 clones, over 75% of them singletons. Sequenced: peripheral blood. The receptor source for this set is a woman older than 75 with acute or convalescent COVID-19.

The chain recombines TRBV15 with TRBJ2-2, with a possible D match to TRBD1 (6 bases). This CDR3 has 17 residues. V was trimmed by 5 bases and J by 4 bases, leaving 20 bases between them. Germline-derived CDR1 and CDR2 are LNHNV and YYDKDF (reference sequence). The CDR3, as DNA: TGTGCCACCAGCGAGGAGGCCGGGACACTCGTCACCGGGGAGCTGTTTTTT. Translation gives CATSEEAGTLVTGELFF.

This chain links TRBV5-4 with TRBJ1-4; 7 bases line up with TRBD1. V was clipped by 0 bases and J by 3 bases; unmatched bases: 2. CDR1 SGHNT and CDR2 YYREEE come from the germline V gene (reference sequence). The CDR3 is 15 amino acids. The CDR3 nucleotides are TGTGCCAGCAGCTTGGAGGGGGCGGCTAATGAAAAACTGTTTTTT. Amino acid sequence: CASSLEGAANEKLFF.

The chain combines TRBV7-9 with TRBJ2-3, with D possibly TRBD2 on 5 matching bases. CDR1 SEHNR and CDR2 FQNEAQ come from the germline V gene (reference sequence). V was clipped by 1 base and J by 4 bases, with 15 bases between them. The CDR3 contains 16 residues. CDR3 sequence (DNA): TGTGCCAGCAGCTTAGACGGGCTGGGGAGAGCAGATACGCAGTATTTT. Protein product: CASSLDGLGRADTQYF.

This clone has more than one count but fewer than ten. V gene TRBV18 combines with J gene TRBJ2-7; TRBD2 is a possible D gene (6 bases). V was shortened by 2 bases and J by 3 bases, with 14 bases between the two germline ends. Germline lookup yields CDR1 KGHSH and CDR2 LQKENI. This CDR3 has 15 amino acids. The DNA of the CDR3 is TGTGCCAGCTCACCAACGGGGGACGGAATCTACGAGCAGTACTTC. This encodes CASSPTGDGIYEQYF. Complete variable domain (other parts from reference TRBV18 and TRBJ2-7): NAGVMQNPRHLVRRRGQEARLRCSPMKGHSHVYWYRQLPEEGLKFMVYLQKENIIDESGMPKERFSAEFPKEGPSILRIQQVVRGDSAAYFCASSPTGDGIYEQYFGPGTRLTVT.

J is TRBJ2-2 and V is TRBV27; D possibly corresponds to TRBD1 (6 bases). The CDR3 loop spans 13 amino acids. Germline values: CDR1 MNHEY, CDR2 SMNVEV (reference sequence). V was pared by 7 bases and J by 3 bases, with 9 bases between. CDR3 protein: CASNRVDTGELFF. The CDR3 DNA is TGTGCCAGCAACAGGGTGGACACCGGGGAGCTGTTTTTT.

This chain uses TRBV11-2 with TRBJ2-3; no clear D gene. Deletions cut 1 base from V and 2 bases from J, with 7 bases between. The CDR3 has 14 residues. Germline CDR1 and CDR2: SGHAT and FQNNGV. The CDR3 DNA sequence: TGTGCCAGCAGCTTAGTCAGGTCCACAGATACGCAGTATTTT. This codes for CASSLVRSTDTQYF.

This chain uses TRBV4-1 with TRBJ2-3; tentatively, D is TRBD2 (7 bases). Germline V gives CDR1 MGHRA, CDR2 YSYEKL. V was pared by 3 bases and J by 2 bases, with 15 bases between. This CDR3 is built from 16 residues. This CDR3 reads CASSHRGGGITDTQYF. In DNA, the CDR3 is TGCGCCAGCAGCCACCGGGGAGGGGGAATCACAGATACGCAGTATTTT.

The chain carries TRBV25-1 and TRBJ1-1; the match to TRBD1 covers 9 bases. Germline V gene sequence: CDR1 MGHDK, CDR2 SYGVNS. V shed 6 bases, J shed 4 bases, and the junction held 6 bases outside the gene matches. This CDR3 is built from 14 residues. The CDR3 bases are TGTGCCAGCAGCGGGGGACAGGGCGCCACTGAAGCTTTCTTT. Translating gives CASSGGQGATEAFF.

The rearrangement links TRBV5-1 to TRBJ1-1, with 9 bases identical to TRBD1. V shed 1 base and J 5 bases; nucleotides not matched to a gene: 9. The CDR3 has 16 amino acids. The germline gives CDR1 SGHRS, CDR2 YFSETQ. The CDR3 protein is CASSLFGTGRRTEAFF. The CDR3 DNA is TGCGCCAGCAGCTTGTTCGGGACAGGGAGGCGAACTGAAGCTTTCTTT.

This clone was detected once. V gene TRBV9 combines with J gene TRBJ1-1; 7 bases align to TRBD1. The junction had 7 bases not matched to a gene; V was cut back by 4 bases and J by 1 base. The CDR3 covers 15 residues. The germline V gene encodes CDR1 SGDLS and CDR2 YYNGEE. The CDR3 sequence: CASSFTGDANTEAFF. In DNA, the CDR3 is TGTGCCAGCAGCTTCACAGGGGACGCGAACACTGAAGCTTTCTTT.

V and J are TRBV12-3 or TRBV12-4 and TRBJ1-2; a weak D match, TRBD1 (6 bases). The CDR3 spans 13 residues. V lost 8 bases to trimming and J lost 2 bases, with 12 bases between them. The CDR3 loop is CASQGQANYGYTF. The DNA for the CDR3 is TGTGCCAGCCAGGGGCAGGCGAACTATGGCTACACCTTC.

V and J are TRBV7-2 and TRBJ2-1; D gene ambiguous. The length of the CDR3 is 15 residues. CDR1 is SGHTA and CDR2 is FQGNSA in the germline V gene. Trimming pared 1 base from V and 6 bases from J, leaving 13 bases between. CDR3 protein: CASSLGGQTLNEQFF. CDR3 nucleotides: TGTGCCAGCAGCTTAGGAGGTCAGACGCTCAATGAGCAGTTCTTC.

As to this clone: The junction shows a germline mismatch at one end, possibly a read error. This chain connects TRBV14 to TRBJ1-6, with D perhaps matching TRBD1 (5 bases). The CDR3 length is 16 residues. The germline gives CDR1 SGHDN, CDR2 FVKESK. CDR3 bases: TGTGCCAGCAGCACCGCCGGGACTACCTACAATTCACCCCTCCACTTT. Translation: CASSTAGTTYNSPLHF.

The rearrangement uses TRBV5-1 and TRBJ2-1, with 11 bases lining up with TRBD2. Germline CDR1 and CDR2: SGHRS and YFSETQ. The CDR3 runs to 15 residues. The ends lost 0 bases at V and 8 bases at J; junction bases unmatched: 4. The CDR3 here is CASSLVSGRVDEQFF. The CDR3 DNA reads TGCGCCAGCAGCTTGGTTAGCGGGAGGGTGGATGAGCAGTTCTTC.

The rearrangement links TRBV7-2 to TRBJ2-1; 8 nucleotides agree with TRBD1. J lost 2 bases, V lost 6 bases, and 9 bases had no gene match. The CDR3 is made up of 16 amino acids. Per the germline V gene, CDR1 is SGHTA and CDR2 is FQGNSA. The CDR3 spells CASRPTGDVTYNEQFF. The CDR3 DNA sequence: TGTGCCAGCAGACCGACAGGGGACGTAACCTACAATGAGCAGTTCTTC. The full variable domain, its missing parts supplied by reference TRBV7-2 and TRBJ2-1, is GAGVSQSPSNKVTEKGKDVELRCDPISGHTALYWYRQSLGQGLEFLIYFQGNSAPDKSGLPSDRFSAERTGGSVSTLTIQRTQQEDSAVYLCASRPTGDVTYNEQFFGPGTRLTVL.

CDR3 DNA sequence: TGTGCCAGCAGAGAGGGGGGGTATGGCTACACCTTC. Translating gives CASREGGYGYTF. The chain employs TRBV27 and TRBJ1-2, with a tentative D call TRBD1 (6 bases). The V and J ends lost 6 bases and 5 bases respectively, with 10 bases between them. The germline V gene encodes CDR1 MNHEY and CDR2 SMNVEV (reference sequence). The CDR3 contains 12 residues.

The V and J genes are TRBV4-1 and TRBJ2-3; D might be TRBD1 (6 bases). V lost 0 bases, J lost 4 bases, and 14 bases lay in between. CDR1 is MGHRA and CDR2 is YSYEKL in the germline V gene. The CDR3 runs to 16 residues. This CDR3 is CASSQDRGRGPDTQYF. The CDR3 DNA follows: TGCGCCAGCAGCCAAGATCGGGGCAGGGGCCCAGATACGCAGTATTTT.

This chain uses TRBV5-1 with TRBJ2-3; 9 bases match TRBD2. Trimming cost V 0 bases and J 9 bases; bases outside gene matches: 8. This CDR3 comprises 15 residues. CDR1 is SGHRS and CDR2 is YFSETQ in the germline V gene. The CDR3 nucleotides are TGCGCCAGCAGCTTGGTTAGCGGGGGCCTTGGGACGCAGTATTTT. It is translated as CASSLVSGGLGTQYF.

The chain joins TRBV9 to TRBJ2-7, with 11 bases aligning to TRBD1. The V gene's germline CDR1 is SGDLS and CDR2 YYNGEE. V lost 0 bases, J lost 6 bases, and 8 bases stayed unmatched. The CDR3 spans 16 residues. The CDR3 DNA follows: TGTGCCAGCAGCGTAGCTCCCGGACAGGGGGCGTCCGAGCAGTACTTC. It codes for CASSVAPGQGASEQYF.

J is TRBJ1-1 and V is TRBV27; 9 bases agree with TRBD1. The V gene end was trimmed by 6 bases and the J gene end by 5 bases; junction bases not matched to a gene: 4. The CDR3 runs 13 residues. Germline CDR1 and CDR2: MNHEY and SMNVEV (reference sequence). In nucleotides, the CDR3 is TGTGCCAGCAGGACAGGGGGTGGGACTGAAGCTTTCTTT. Its translation is CASRTGGGTEAFF.

The genes are TRBV12-3 or TRBV12-4 and TRBJ2-7, with D perhaps matching TRBD1 (6 bases). V gave up 3 bases and J gave up 2 bases, with 8 bases separating them. CDR3 length equals 13 residues. The CDR3 loop is CASSFAGAYEQYF. Written as DNA, the CDR3 is TGTGCCAGCAGTTTTGCAGGGGCCTACGAGCAGTACTTC.

V is TRBV11-2 and J is TRBJ2-5, with a possible D match to TRBD1 (5 bases). V shed 1 base and J shed 2 bases, with 8 bases lying between them. CDR3 length: 14 amino acids. Germline lookup yields CDR1 SGHAT and CDR2 FQNNGV. CDR3 nucleotide sequence: TGTGCCAGCAGCTTAGGTAGACAGCAAGAGACCCAGTACTTC. It encodes CASSLGRQQETQYF.

The V call is TRBV5-8, the J call TRBJ1-5; possible D gene TRBD1, 6 bases. Per the germline V gene, CDR1 is SGHTS and CDR2 is YDEGEE. Deletions cut 0 bases from V and 2 bases from J, with 6 bases between. This CDR3 region has 14 residues. The CDR3 coding sequence is TGTGCCAGCAGCTTGGCAGGGGGCAATCAGCCCCAGCATTTT. It codes for CASSLAGGNQPQHF.

The chain joins TRBV12-5 to TRBJ1-5; 7 bases agree with TRBD1. The CDR3 loop spans 16 amino acids. J lost 7 bases, V lost 1 base, and 10 bases had no gene match. Germline-derived CDR1 and CDR2 are LGHNT and FRNRAP. CDR3 protein: CASGLGGQGEGQPQHF. In DNA, the CDR3 is TGTGCTAGTGGTTTGGGGGGGCAGGGGGAAGGACAGCCCCAGCATTTT.

The genes are TRBV21-1 and TRBJ2-3; the table's D gene call, TRBD1, was not cross checked with the DNA. TRBV21-1 is noted as a pseudogene. This CDR3 contains 12 residues. The CDR3 reads CASSRPQDTQYF. The CDR3 coding sequence is TGTGCCAGCAGCAGGCCGCAGGATACGCAGTATTTT.

This clone was counted once. In nucleotides, the CDR3 is TGTGCCAGCAGCCCCATGGGGGGGCCTGGGGAGACCCAGTACTTC. Translating gives CASSPMGGPGETQYF. The chain has TRBV3-1 (or the pseudogene TRBV3-2) and TRBJ2-5; maybe TRBD2 (7 bases). Trimming took 4 bases from V and 5 from J, leaving 17 bases between them. The CDR3 is made up of 15 amino acids. Germline loops: CDR1 LGHDT, CDR2 YNNKEL (reference sequence).

Here the CDR3 reads CASRRASRNTIYF. CDR3 DNA sequence: TGTGCCAGCAGGAGGGCGTCCAGGAACACCATATATTTT. The chain couples TRBV28 to TRBJ1-3; D ambiguous. Germline V gene lookup returns CDR1 MDHEN and CDR2 SYDVKM. CDR3 length: 13 residues. V shed 6 bases and J shed 7 bases, with 13 bases lying between them.

The chain joins TRBV12-3 or TRBV12-4 to TRBJ2-3, with no clear D. The CDR3 length is 13 residues. V dropped 6 bases and J dropped 2 bases, with 9 bases sitting between them. The DNA for the CDR3 is TGTGCCAGCAGCCTGCGGCTCACAGATACGCAGTATTTT. This sequence encodes CASSLRLTDTQYF.

The J gene is TRBJ2-5, the V gene TRBV12-3 or TRBV12-4; TRBD1 matches 10 bases. The CDR3 extends over 13 amino acids. V lost 8 bases, J lost 5 bases, and 5 bases stayed unmatched. For the CDR3, the DNA is TGTGCCAGCGGTCCGGACAGGGGGGAGACCCAGTACTTC. It encodes CASGPDRGETQYF.

CDR3 in amino acids: CASSSLGTSSSEQYF. As DNA, the CDR3 is TGTGCCAGCAGCTCATTGGGGACTAGCTCCAGCGAGCAGTACTTC. The rearrangement links TRBV7-2 to TRBJ2-7; 9 bases line up with TRBD2. Germline lookup yields CDR1 SGHTA and CDR2 FQGNSA. There are 15 residues in the CDR3. Germline trimming cut 4 bases from V and 6 bases from J; bases unmatched to any gene: 10.

The chain employs TRBV25-1 and TRBJ2-5; 9 bases match TRBD1. The ends lost 4 bases at V and 5 bases at J; junction bases unmatched: 8. There are 15 residues in the CDR3. Germline CDR1 is MGHDK and CDR2 is SYGVNS. CDR3 protein: CASSVQGARAETQYF. CDR3 nucleotide sequence: TGTGCCAGCAGTGTACAGGGGGCGAGGGCGGAGACCCAGTACTTC.

V usage is TRBV27 and J usage is TRBJ1-1, with 8 nucleotides matching TRBD1. Trimming took 5 bases from V and 5 from J; bases not matched to a gene: 7. The CDR3 covers 14 residues. In germline, CDR1 is MNHEY, CDR2 SMNVEV (reference sequence). The DNA for the CDR3 is TGTGCCAGCAGTCTCCGGGACAGGAGGACTGAAGCTTTCTTT. Its protein is CASSLRDRRTEAFF.